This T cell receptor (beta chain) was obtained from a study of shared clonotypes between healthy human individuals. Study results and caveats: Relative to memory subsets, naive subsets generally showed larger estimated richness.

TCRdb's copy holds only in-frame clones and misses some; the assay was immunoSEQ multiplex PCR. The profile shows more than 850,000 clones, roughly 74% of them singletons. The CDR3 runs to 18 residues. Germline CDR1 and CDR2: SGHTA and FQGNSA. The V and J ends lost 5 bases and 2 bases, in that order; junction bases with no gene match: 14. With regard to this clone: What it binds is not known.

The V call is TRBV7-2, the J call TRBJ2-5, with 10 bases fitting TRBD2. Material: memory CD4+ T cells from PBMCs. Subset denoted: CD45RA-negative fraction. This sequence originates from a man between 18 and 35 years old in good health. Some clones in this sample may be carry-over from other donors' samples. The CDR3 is CASSPPFSSGREQETQYF. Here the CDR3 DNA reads TGTGCCAGCAGCCCTCCCTTTTCGAGCGGGAGGGAGCAAGAGACCCAGTACTTC.